This is a list of T cell receptor beta chains from one sample in a study of cytomegalovirus exposure and HLA in healthy donors. Assay: immunoSEQ multiplex PCR; the TCRdb copy retains only in-frame clones and omits some. The table includes approximately 59,000 clones, approximately 92% detected once. Sequenced: PBMCs. The source of these receptors is a young man in good health and CMV-seropositive. CDR3s include the opening cysteine and the closing phenylalanine or tryptophan. Only some rows state a clone size, as once, few, many or a class for expanded clones.

J	V	size	CDR3
TRBJ1-2	TRBV27	NA	CASSSARTETTNYGYTF
TRBJ1-1	TRBV11-2	NA	CASSPEPGQMNTEAFF
TRBJ1-1	TRBV7-3	NA	CASSSTGGARDTEAFF
TRBJ1-1	TRBV4-1	NA	CASSQDRRGSMNTEAFF
TRBJ1-5	TRBV4-2	NA	CASSQENMRNPQHF
TRBJ1-1	TRBV30	once	CAWSVQVWGGLTEAFF
TRBJ2-1	TRBV6-5	NA	CASTSGGSAYNEQFF
TRBJ2-1	TRBV7-3	NA	CASSPNTGNEQFF
TRBJ1-5	TRBV30	NA	CAWGTGFNQPQHF
TRBJ2-2	TRBV7-9	NA	CASSTSRLAGNTGELFF
TRBJ2-1	TRBV10-3	NA	CAMSGRPYNEQFF
TRBJ2-3	TRBV28	NA	CASSFLSGSGADTQYF
TRBJ2-5	TRBV5-1	once	CASTPSGRGQETQYF
TRBJ1-2	TRBV6-5	medium-sized	CASSPSGTPSYGYTF
TRBJ2-7	TRBV30	once	CAWSQLAGWSEQYF
TRBJ2-5	TRBV5-1	once	CASSTGLTNIQETQYF
TRBJ2-7	TRBV4-1	NA	CASSQEQGRSSYEQYF
TRBJ2-7	TRBV2	NA	CASRSYEQYF
TRBJ2-7	TRBV28	NA	CASRIGTGIDIRYF
TRBJ2-1	TRBV19	NA	CASSILGLAGVYNEQFF
TRBJ1-5	TRBV18	NA	CASSPSDRNQPQHF
TRBJ1-2	TRBV19	NA	CASSIGTHRGNTF
TRBJ1-1	TRBV10-3	NA	CATSTTARGDTEAFF
TRBJ2-1	TRBV18	NA	CASSTRNGGNEQFF
TRBJ1-3	TRBV29-1	NA	CSVSLDVAGNTIYF
TRBJ2-1	TRBV6-4	NA	CASLTSGIRNEQFF
TRBJ1-3	TRBV19	NA	CASSIRGNSGNTIYF